Given below is one TCR beta chain in context. Its specificity is unknown. This sample is drawn from a study of shared clonotypes between healthy human individuals. Whole-study findings and limits: Some clonotypes were shared by all four sorted-subset donors, while others were not shared. The non-shared ones had lower generation probabilities than the shared ones. Naive subsets generally exceeded memory subsets in estimated richness. Inspection by rarefaction showed sorted-subset sequencing to be incomplete despite large depth.

Germline CDR1 reads SGHVS; CDR2 reads FQNEAQ. The CDR3 runs to 13 residues. V lost 1 base to trimming and J lost 10 bases, with 13 bases between them. Sequenced by immunoSEQ multiplex PCR; TCRdb stores in-frame clones only, minus some. Among roughly 1,100,000 clones listed, more than 65% were seen once. The sequence came from a young man in good health. The sample comprised memory CD4+ T cells sorted from blood. The subset was: CD45RA-negative fraction. V usage is TRBV7-8 and J usage is TRBJ1-1; weak D call: TRBD1 (6 bases). In DNA, the CDR3 is TGTGCCAGCAGCTTAGGTACAGGGAGTGGAGCTTTCTTT. Amino acids: CASSLGTGSGAFF.